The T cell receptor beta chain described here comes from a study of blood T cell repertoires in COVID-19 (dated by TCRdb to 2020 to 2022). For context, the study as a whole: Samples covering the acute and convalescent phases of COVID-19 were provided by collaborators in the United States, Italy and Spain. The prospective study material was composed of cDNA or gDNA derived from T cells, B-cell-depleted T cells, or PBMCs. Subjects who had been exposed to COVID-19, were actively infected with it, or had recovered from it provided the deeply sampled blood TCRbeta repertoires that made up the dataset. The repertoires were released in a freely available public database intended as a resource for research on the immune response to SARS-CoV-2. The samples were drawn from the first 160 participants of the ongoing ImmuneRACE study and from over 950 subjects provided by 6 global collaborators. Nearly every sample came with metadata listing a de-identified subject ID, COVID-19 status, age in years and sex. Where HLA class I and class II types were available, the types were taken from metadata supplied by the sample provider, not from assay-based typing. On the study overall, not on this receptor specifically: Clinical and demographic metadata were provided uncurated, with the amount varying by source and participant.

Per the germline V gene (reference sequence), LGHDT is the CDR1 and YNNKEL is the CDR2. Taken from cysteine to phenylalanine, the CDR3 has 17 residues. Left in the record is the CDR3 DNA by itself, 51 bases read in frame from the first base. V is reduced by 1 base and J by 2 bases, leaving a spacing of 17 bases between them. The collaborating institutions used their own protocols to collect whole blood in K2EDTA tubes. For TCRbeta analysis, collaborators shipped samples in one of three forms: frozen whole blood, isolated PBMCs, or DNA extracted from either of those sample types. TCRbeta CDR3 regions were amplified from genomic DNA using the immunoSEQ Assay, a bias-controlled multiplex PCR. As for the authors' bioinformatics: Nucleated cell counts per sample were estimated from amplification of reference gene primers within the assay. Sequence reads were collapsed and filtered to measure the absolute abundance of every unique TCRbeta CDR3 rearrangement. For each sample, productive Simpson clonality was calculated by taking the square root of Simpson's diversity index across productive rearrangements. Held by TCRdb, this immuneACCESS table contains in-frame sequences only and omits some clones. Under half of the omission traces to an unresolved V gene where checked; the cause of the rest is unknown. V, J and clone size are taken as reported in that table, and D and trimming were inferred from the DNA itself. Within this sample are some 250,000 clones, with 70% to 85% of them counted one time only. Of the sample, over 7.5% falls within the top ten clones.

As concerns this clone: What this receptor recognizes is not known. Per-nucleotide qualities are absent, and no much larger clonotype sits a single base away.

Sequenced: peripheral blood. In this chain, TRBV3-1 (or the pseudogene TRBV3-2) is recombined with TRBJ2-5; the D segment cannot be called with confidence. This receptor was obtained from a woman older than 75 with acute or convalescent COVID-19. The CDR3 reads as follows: CASSQGLSRNKQETQYF. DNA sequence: TGTGCCAGCAGCCAAGGCCTCTCGCGGAATAAACAAGAGACCCAGTACTTC.